The next 22 T cell receptor beta chains were all read from a single sample in a study of blood T cell repertoires in COVID-19. This table comes from immunoSEQ multiplex PCR, and its TCRdb copy is limited to in-frame clones, with some not included. The top ten hold 8% to 9.5% of the sample, which has over 250,000 clones, roughly four fifths seen once. Input material: peripheral blood. These receptors came from a woman in her fifties or sixties who had recovered from COVID-19.

Comment on this clone: The same CDR3 is also encoded by other DNA sequences in this sample. V is TRBV9 and J is TRBJ1-1; the D gene is possibly TRBD1 (5 bases). Looked up from germline, CDR1 is SGDLS and CDR2 is YYNGEE. V was pared by 0 bases and J by 0 bases, with 6 bases between. This CDR3 spans 14 amino acids. CDR3 amino acids: CASSVGQMNTEAFF. The CDR3 DNA is TGTGCCAGCAGCGTAGGACAGATGAACACTGAAGCTTTCTTT.

This chain connects TRBV28 to TRBJ2-1; 10 nucleotides align to TRBD1. The CDR3 sequence is 16 residues long. Germline values: CDR1 MDHEN, CDR2 SYDVKM. V gave up 3 bases and J gave up 7 bases; unmatched junction bases: 9. The CDR3 sequence: CASSFLRDRGGNEQFF. CDR3 sequence (DNA): TGTGCCAGCAGTTTCCTCCGGGACAGGGGAGGGAATGAGCAGTTCTTC.

This chain connects TRBV20-1 to TRBJ1-5; no reliable D call. CDR3 length equals 12 residues. Germline V gene lookup returns CDR1 DFQATT and CDR2 SNEGSKA (reference sequence). V was clipped by 3 bases and J by 6 bases, with 9 bases between them. Written as DNA, the CDR3 is TGCAGTGCTAGTGGCGGCGGTCAGCCCCAGCATTTT. Protein: CSASGGGQPQHF.

V is TRBV28 and J is TRBJ1-1; D remains ambiguous. V shed 5 bases and J shed 4 bases, with 20 bases lying between them. The germline V gene encodes CDR1 MDHEN and CDR2 SYDVKM. This CDR3 has 16 amino acids. The CDR3 protein is CASSPALLRAGTEAFF. In DNA, the CDR3 is TGTGCCAGCAGTCCCGCCCTATTAAGGGCGGGCACTGAAGCTTTCTTT. Complete variable domain (other parts from reference TRBV28 and TRBJ1-1): DVKVTQSSRYLVKRTGEKVFLECVQDMDHENMFWYRQDPGLGLRLIYFSYDVKMKEKGDIPEGYSVSREKKERFSLILESASTNQTSMYLCASSPALLRAGTEAFFGQGTRLTVV.

The rearrangement joins TRBV5-4 to TRBJ2-3; 7 bases align to TRBD2. The CDR3 runs 14 residues. Losses at the gene ends were 3 bases for V and 0 bases for J; bases not matched to a gene: 1. Germline CDR1 and CDR2: SGHNT and YYREEE (reference sequence). The CDR3 bases are TGTGCCAGCAGCTGGGACTATAGCACAGATACGCAGTATTTT. This translates into CASSWDYSTDTQYF.

The chain carries TRBV27 and TRBJ2-1; unclear D gene. The CDR3 runs to 13 residues. V lost 6 bases and J lost 7, with 13 bases in between. Germline V gives CDR1 MNHEY, CDR2 SMNVEV (reference sequence). CDR3 loop: CASRRASSNEQFF. CDR3 coding DNA: TGTGCCAGCAGGAGAGCTAGTTCGAATGAGCAGTTCTTC.

J is TRBJ2-7 and V is TRBV21-1; TRBD2, the table's D call, lacks a check against the DNA. TRBV21-1 is an annotated pseudogene. The CDR3 consists of 22 residues. Here the CDR3 reads CASSKFLHTSRGPGKGTYEQYF. In DNA, the CDR3 is TGTGCCAGCAGCAAATTTTTACATACCTCACGTGGCCCGGGGAAGGGCACCTACGAGCAGTACTTC.

The chain combines TRBV29-1 with TRBJ1-2; TRBD1 agrees at 7 bases. V shed 6 bases and J 0 bases; nucleotides not matched to a gene: 13. Germline V lookup: CDR1 SQVTM, CDR2 ANQGSEA. The CDR3 runs to 16 residues. The CDR3 nucleotides are TGCAGCGTAAACCTCGGACAGGCCGGAGCTAACTATGGCTACACCTTC. Its translation: CSVNLGQAGANYGYTF.

This chain connects TRBV11-1 to TRBJ1-3, with a weak D call TRBD1 (6 bases). V was shortened by 4 bases and J by 2 bases, with 12 bases between the two germline ends. The CDR3 contains 15 residues. Germline CDR1 reads SGHAT; CDR2 reads FQDESV (reference sequence). The CDR3 spells CASSSDSIAGNTIYF. The CDR3 DNA sequence: TGTGCCAGCAGCTCGGACAGTATCGCTGGAAACACCATATATTTT.

This chain uses TRBV4-3 with TRBJ2-2, with TRBD1 as a possible D gene (5 bases). Looked up from germline, CDR1 is LGHNA and CDR2 is YSLEER. The ends were cut back, 0 bases at V and 6 bases at J, with 11 bases in the middle. This CDR3 comprises 15 residues. The CDR3 reads CASSQDRELSGELFF. CDR3 DNA: TGCGCCAGCAGCCAAGACAGGGAATTATCCGGGGAGCTGTTTTTT.

This chain links TRBV4-2 with TRBJ2-1; 9 bases are a match to TRBD1. This CDR3 comprises 15 residues. The junction had 6 bases not matched to a gene; V was cut back by 2 bases and J by 7 bases. Germline V gives CDR1 LGHNA, CDR2 YNFKEQ. The CDR3 loop reads CASSQRTGDVNEQFF. In DNA form, the CDR3 reads TGTGCCAGCAGCCAACGGACAGGGGATGTGAATGAGCAGTTCTTC.

Turning to this clone: One end of the junction does not line up with germline, which may come from a read error. This CDR3 is CASSFLRQSPPGF. CDR3 nucleotide sequence: TGTGCCAGCAGTTTCCTCAGACAGTCCCCGCCCGGCTTT. The genes are TRBV12-3 or TRBV12-4 and TRBJ2-3, with TRBD1 as a possible D gene (5 bases). The CDR3 covers 13 residues.

The V gene is TRBV10-1, the J gene TRBJ2-2; D is possibly TRBD1 (5 bases). The CDR3 is 15 amino acids. Trimming stripped 5 bases from V and 1 base from J, with 11 bases between. Germline lookup yields CDR1 WNHNN and CDR2 SYGVQD (reference sequence). For the CDR3, the DNA is TGCGCCAGCAGTCTCCGGCAGGGGAACACCGGGGAGCTGTTTTTT. As protein: CASSLRQGNTGELFF.

The genes are TRBV18 and TRBJ1-1; D is undetermined. The CDR3 sequence is 15 residues long. Germline-derived CDR1 and CDR2 are KGHSH and LQKENI. V gave up 1 base and J gave up 0 bases, with 9 bases separating them. CDR3 residues: CASSPQRTMNTEAFF. In DNA form, the CDR3 reads TGTGCCAGCTCACCACAGAGAACTATGAACACTGAAGCTTTCTTT.

The V call is TRBV5-6, the J call TRBJ2-7; 7 nucleotides agree with TRBD2. J gave up 0 bases and V 4 bases, and 10 bases lay outside the gene matches. Germline V gives CDR1 SGHDT, CDR2 YYEEEE. The CDR3 loop spans 16 amino acids. DNA for the CDR3: TGTGCCAGCAGCATCGACCTAGCGGCAAGCTCCTACGAGCAGTACTTC. This translates into CASSIDLAASSYEQYF.

The J gene is TRBJ2-1, the V gene TRBV29-1; 7 bases map to TRBD2. V dropped 2 bases and J dropped 0; count of bases not matched to a gene: 1. Germline CDR1 SQVTM, CDR2 ANQGSEA. The CDR3 has 14 residues. DNA of the CDR3: TGCAGCGTTGAATTAGCGGGCTCCTACAATGAGCAGTTCTTC. This gives the protein CSVELAGSYNEQFF.

J is TRBJ2-7 and V is TRBV6-5; 7 bases match TRBD1. The V gene end was trimmed by 6 bases and the J gene end by 5 bases; junction bases not matched to a gene: 7. This CDR3 has 13 residues. Germline CDR1 MNHEY, CDR2 SVGAGI. CDR3 DNA sequence: TGTGCCAGCAGGCTGACAGGGCGCCACGAGCAGTACTTC. It specifies CASRLTGRHEQYF.

The chain has TRBV5-1 and TRBJ2-5; weak D call: TRBD2 (6 bases). Germline CDR1 reads SGHRS; CDR2 reads YFSETQ. V was shortened by 4 bases and J by 5 bases, with 15 bases between the two germline ends. CDR3 length: 14 amino acids. In DNA, the CDR3 is TGCGCCAGCAGCACTGGGGCAGGGAGGGAGACCCAGTACTTC. The encoded protein is CASSTGAGRETQYF.

This sequence joins TRBV19 and TRBJ2-1, with TRBD1 identical over 8 bases. CDR3 length equals 13 residues. Germline loops: CDR1 LNHDA, CDR2 SQIVND (reference sequence). The V and J ends lost 7 bases and 9 bases, in that order; junction bases with no gene match: 8. The CDR3: CASTQTGVSEQFF. The CDR3 nucleotides are TGTGCCAGTACCCAGACAGGGGTTAGTGAGCAGTTCTTC. Full variable domain (outside the CDR3, taken from reference TRBV19 and TRBJ2-1): DGGITQSPKYLFRKEGQNVTLSCEQNLNHDAMYWYRQDPGQGLRLIYYSQIVNDFQKGDIAEGYSVSREKKESFPLTVTSAQKNPTAFYLCASTQTGVSEQFFGPGTRLTVL.

The chain links TRBV5-1 to TRBJ1-5; weak D call: TRBD1 (6 bases). Germline V gene sequence: CDR1 SGHRS, CDR2 YFSETQ. Trimming cost V 5 bases and J 6 bases, with 18 bases left between them. This CDR3 region has 15 residues. CDR3 DNA sequence: TGCGCCAGCAGTCTTGATCCAGGGGCCGGTCAGCCCCAGCATTTT. Translated: CASSLDPGAGQPQHF.

The chain recombines TRBV11-2 with TRBJ1-3; D unresolved. CDR1 is SGHAT and CDR2 is FQNNGV in the germline V gene. The CDR3 has 14 amino acids. The V gene lost 5 bases and the J gene lost 0 bases, with 8 bases spanning the gap. Here the CDR3 reads CASSQLSSGNTIYF. CDR3 in DNA: TGTGCCAGCAGCCAACTAAGCTCTGGAAACACCATATATTTT.

V and J are TRBV18 and TRBJ2-1; 8 positions agree with TRBD2. Per the germline V gene, CDR1 is KGHSH and CDR2 is LQKENI. V shed 3 bases and J 3 bases; nucleotides not matched to a gene: 7. This CDR3 is 16 amino acids long. The CDR3, as DNA: TGTGCCAGCTCACCGACGGGGGGGGCCCACTACAATGAGCAGTTCTTC. It yields the protein CASSPTGGAHYNEQFF. Drawing the rest from reference TRBV18 and TRBJ2-1, the complete variable domain is NAGVMQNPRHLVRRRGQEARLRCSPMKGHSHVYWYRQLPEEGLKFMVYLQKENIIDESGMPKERFSAEFPKEGPSILRIQQVVRGDSAAYFCASSPTGGAHYNEQFFGPGTRLTVL.